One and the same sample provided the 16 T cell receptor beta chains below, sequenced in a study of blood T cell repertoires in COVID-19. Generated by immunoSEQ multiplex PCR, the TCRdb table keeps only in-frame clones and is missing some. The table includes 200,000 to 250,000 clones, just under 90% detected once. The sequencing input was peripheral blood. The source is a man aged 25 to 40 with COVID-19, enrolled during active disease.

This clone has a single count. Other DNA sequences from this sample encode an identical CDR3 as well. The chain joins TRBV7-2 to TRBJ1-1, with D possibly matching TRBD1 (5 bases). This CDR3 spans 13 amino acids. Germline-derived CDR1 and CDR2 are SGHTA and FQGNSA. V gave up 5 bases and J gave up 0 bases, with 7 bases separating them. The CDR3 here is CASSRQLNTEAFF. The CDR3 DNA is TGTGCCAGCAGCCGACAGCTGAACACTGAAGCTTTCTTT. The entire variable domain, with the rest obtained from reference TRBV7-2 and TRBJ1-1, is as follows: GAGVSQSPSNKVTEKGKDVELRCDPISGHTALYWYRQSLGQGLEFLIYFQGNSAPDKSGLPSDRFSAERTGGSVSTLTIQRTQQEDSAVYLCASSRQLNTEAFFGQGTRLTVV.

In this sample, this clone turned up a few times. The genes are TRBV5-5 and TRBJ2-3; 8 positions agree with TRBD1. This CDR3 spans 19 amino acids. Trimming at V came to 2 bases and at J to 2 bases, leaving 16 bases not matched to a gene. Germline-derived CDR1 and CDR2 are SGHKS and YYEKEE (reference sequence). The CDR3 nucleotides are TGTGCCAGCAGCTTTATACCGGGACAGGTGCCTTCTTACACAGATACGCAGTATTTT. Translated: CASSFIPGQVPSYTDTQYF. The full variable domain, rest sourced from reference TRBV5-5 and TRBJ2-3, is DAGVTQSPTHLIKTRGQQVTLRCSPISGHKSVSWYQQVLGQGPQFIFQYYEKEERGRGNFPDRFSARQFPNYSSELNVNALLLGDSALYLCASSFIPGQVPSYTDTQYFGPGTRLTVL.

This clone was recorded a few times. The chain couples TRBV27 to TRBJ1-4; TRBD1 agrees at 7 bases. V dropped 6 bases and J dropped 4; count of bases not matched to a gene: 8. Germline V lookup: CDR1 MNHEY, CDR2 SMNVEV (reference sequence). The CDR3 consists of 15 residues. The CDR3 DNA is TGTGCCAGCAGACTGAGGGGGCAGAGTAATGAAAAACTGTTTTTT. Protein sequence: CASRLRGQSNEKLFF.

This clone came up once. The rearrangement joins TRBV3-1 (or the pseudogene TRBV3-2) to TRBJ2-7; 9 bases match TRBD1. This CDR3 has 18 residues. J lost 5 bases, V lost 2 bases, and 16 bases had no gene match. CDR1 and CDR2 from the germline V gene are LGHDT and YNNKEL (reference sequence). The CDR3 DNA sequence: TGTGCCAGCAGCCAACTAACGACAGAGGACAGGGGTTTGCACGAGCAGTACTTC. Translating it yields CASSQLTTEDRGLHEQYF.

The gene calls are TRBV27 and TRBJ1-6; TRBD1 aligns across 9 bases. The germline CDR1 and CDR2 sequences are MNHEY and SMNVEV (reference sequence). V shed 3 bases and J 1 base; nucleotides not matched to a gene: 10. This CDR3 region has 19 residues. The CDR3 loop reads CASSFSGTGKFSYNSPLHF. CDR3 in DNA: TGTGCCAGCAGTTTCTCCGGGACAGGGAAGTTTTCCTATAATTCACCCCTCCACTTT.

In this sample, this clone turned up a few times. CDR3 in amino acids: CASSGGLNYGYTF. The CDR3 DNA reads TGTGCCAGCAGTGGGGGCCTCAACTATGGCTACACCTTC. The chain combines TRBV2 with TRBJ1-2; D might be TRBD1 (5 bases). V lost 4 bases and J 2 bases, leaving 8 bases between the germline ends. The length of the CDR3 is 13 residues. CDR1 SNHLY and CDR2 FYNNEI come from the germline V gene.

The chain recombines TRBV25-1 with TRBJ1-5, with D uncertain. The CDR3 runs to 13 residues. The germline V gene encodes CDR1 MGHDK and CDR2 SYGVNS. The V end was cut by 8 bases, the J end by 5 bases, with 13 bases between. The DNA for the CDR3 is TGTGCCAGCGTTTTGAGGGTAGATCAGCCCCAGCATTTT. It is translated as CASVLRVDQPQHF.

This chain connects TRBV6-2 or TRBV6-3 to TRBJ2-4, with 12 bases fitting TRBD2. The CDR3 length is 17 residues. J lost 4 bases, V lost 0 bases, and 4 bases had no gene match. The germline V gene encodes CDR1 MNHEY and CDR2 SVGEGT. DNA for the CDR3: TGTGCCAGCAGTTACTCCCCTAGCGGGGGGGGGAAAAACATTCAGTACTTC. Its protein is CASSYSPSGGGKNIQYF.

The CDR3 region has the DNA TGTGCCAGCAGGCCGGTAAGGGGCGGGGACGAGCAGTACTTC. Protein product: CASRPVRGGDEQYF. The gene calls are TRBV2 and TRBJ2-7; maybe TRBD2 (6 bases). CDR3 length equals 14 residues. Germline V gives CDR1 SNHLY, CDR2 FYNNEI. The V end was cut by 6 bases, the J end by 5 bases, with 17 bases between. The entire variable domain, with the rest obtained from reference TRBV2 and TRBJ2-7, is as follows: EPEVTQTPSHQVTQMGQEVILRCVPISNHLYFYWYRQILGQKVEFLVSFYNNEISEKSEIFDDQFSVERPDGSNFTLKIRSTKLEDSAMYFCASRPVRGGDEQYFGPGTRLTVT.

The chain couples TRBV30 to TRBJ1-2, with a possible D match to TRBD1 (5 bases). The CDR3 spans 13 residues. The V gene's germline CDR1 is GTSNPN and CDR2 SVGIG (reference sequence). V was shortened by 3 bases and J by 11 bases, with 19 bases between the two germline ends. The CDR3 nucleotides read TGTGCCTGGAGCTTAAGGACAATAAAGGAATACACCTTC. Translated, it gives CAWSLRTIKEYTF.

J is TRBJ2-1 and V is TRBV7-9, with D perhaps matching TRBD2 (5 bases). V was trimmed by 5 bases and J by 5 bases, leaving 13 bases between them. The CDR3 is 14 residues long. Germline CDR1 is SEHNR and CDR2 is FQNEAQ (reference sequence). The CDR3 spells CASSTPGKNNEQFF. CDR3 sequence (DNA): TGTGCCAGCAGCACCCCCGGGAAAAACAATGAGCAGTTCTTC.

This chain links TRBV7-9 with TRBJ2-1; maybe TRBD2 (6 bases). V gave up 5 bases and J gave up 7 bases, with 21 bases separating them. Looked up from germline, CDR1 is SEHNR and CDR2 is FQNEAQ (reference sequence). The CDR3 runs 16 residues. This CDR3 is CASSPNGDPRGNEQFF. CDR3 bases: TGTGCCAGCAGCCCCAATGGGGACCCCCGGGGGAATGAGCAGTTCTTC. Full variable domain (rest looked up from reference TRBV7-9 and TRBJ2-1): DTGVSQNPRHKITKRGQNVTFRCDPISEHNRLYWYRQTLGQGPEFLTYFQNEAQLEKSRLLSDRFSAERPKGSFSTLEIQRTEQGDSAMYLCASSPNGDPRGNEQFFGPGTRLTVL.

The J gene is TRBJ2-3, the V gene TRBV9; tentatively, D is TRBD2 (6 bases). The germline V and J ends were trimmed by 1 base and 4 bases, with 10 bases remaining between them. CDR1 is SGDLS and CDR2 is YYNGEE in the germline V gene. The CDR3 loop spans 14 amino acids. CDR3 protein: CASSVPGRSDTQYF. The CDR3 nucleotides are TGTGCCAGCAGCGTACCGGGGAGGTCAGATACGCAGTATTTT.

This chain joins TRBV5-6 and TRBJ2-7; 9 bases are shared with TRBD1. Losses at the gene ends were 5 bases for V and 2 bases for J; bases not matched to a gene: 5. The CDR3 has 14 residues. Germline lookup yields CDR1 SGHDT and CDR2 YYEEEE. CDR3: CASRPGTGTYEQYF. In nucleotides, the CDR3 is TGTGCCAGCAGACCCGGGACAGGGACCTACGAGCAGTACTTC.

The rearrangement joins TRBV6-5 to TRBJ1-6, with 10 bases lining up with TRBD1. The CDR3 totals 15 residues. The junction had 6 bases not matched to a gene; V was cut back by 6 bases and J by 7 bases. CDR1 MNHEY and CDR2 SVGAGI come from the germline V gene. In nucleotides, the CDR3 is TGTGCCAGCAGCTGGGGACAGGGGATGAATTCACCCCTCCACTTT. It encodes CASSWGQGMNSPLHF.

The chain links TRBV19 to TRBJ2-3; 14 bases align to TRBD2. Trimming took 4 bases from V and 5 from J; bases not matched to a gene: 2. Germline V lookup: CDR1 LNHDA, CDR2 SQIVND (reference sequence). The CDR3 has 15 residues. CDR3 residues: CASSRGLAGVDTQYF. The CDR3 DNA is TGTGCCAGTAGTAGGGGACTAGCGGGAGTAGATACGCAGTATTTT.